This entry is about one T cell receptor (beta chain). The data are from a study of glioma-infiltrating T cells after dendritic cell vaccination. Regarding time point: after dendritic cell vaccination, including at tumor progression/relapse. Blood PBMC samples: pre-vaccination, two weeks post third vaccination, and at tumor progression. Germline trimming cut 4 bases from V and 2 bases from J; bases unmatched to any gene: 7. The germline CDR1 and CDR2 sequences are GTSNPN and SVGIG (reference sequence). The length of the CDR3 is 15 residues. TCRB CDR3 was amplified from 2 ug genomic DNA or less. Generated by immunoSEQ multiplex PCR, the TCRdb table keeps only in-frame clones and is missing some. The sample has 99,000 or so clones; around 80% are singletons.

The source of this sequence is a human donor with glioblastoma. The chain is built from TRBV30 and TRBJ1-5; 8 bases are shared with TRBD1. The input for sequencing was blood, taken after dendritic cell vaccination. For the CDR3, the DNA is TGTGCCTGGACATCAGGGGGCGCTGGCAATCAGCCCCAGCATTTT. Its protein product is CAWTSGGAGNQPQHF.